Listed below are T cell receptor beta chains from one sample, sequenced in a study of T cell responses to AZD1222 COVID-19 vaccine. Assay used: immunoSEQ multiplex PCR; TCRdb lists only in-frame clones, some missing. The sample has about 190,000 clones; 80% to 90% are singletons. The source material was peripheral blood, sampled on day 0 of AZD1222 vaccination. Receptors were obtained from an adult in good health. CDR3s include the opening cysteine and the closing phenylalanine or tryptophan. Each record gives: CDR3 DNA, CDR3 protein, D gene, clone size, CDR3 length, J gene, V gene. D genes are given only for firm matches. Clone size is stated in some rows and not others, as once, few, many or a class when expanded.

DNA: TGTGCCAGCAGCTTAGAAAACAGGGTGGGTGGCTACACCTTC
CDR3: CASSLENRVGGYTF
D: -
size: -
length: 14
J: TRBJ1-2
V: TRBV13

DNA: TGCAGCGTTGATGATGGTTATGGCTACACCTTC
CDR3: CSVDDGYGYTF
D: -
size: -
length: 11
J: TRBJ1-2
V: TRBV29-1

DNA: TGCAGCGTTGAGGCCGATTTGCACCCGGACAGGGCGTATGGCTACACCTTC
CDR3: CSVEADLHPDRAYGYTF
D: TRBD1
size: -
length: 17
J: TRBJ1-2
V: TRBV29-1

DNA: TGTGCCAGCAGCCCGGACAGTCCGAACACTGAAGCTTTCTTT
CDR3: CASSPDSPNTEAFF
D: -
size: -
length: 14
J: TRBJ1-1
V: TRBV7-3

DNA: TGTGCCAGCAGCCAACCGTTGGCCTACGAGCAGTACTTC
CDR3: CASSQPLAYEQYF
D: -
size: -
length: 13
J: TRBJ2-7
V: TRBV7-9

DNA: TGTGCCAGCTCATCGGAGAGGGAAGCTTTCTTT
CDR3: CASSSEREAFF
D: -
size: -
length: 11
J: TRBJ1-1
V: TRBV18

DNA: TGTGCCAGCAAGTTCGAGCGGTATAGCACAGATACGCAGTATTTT
CDR3: CASKFERYSTDTQYF
D: -
size: -
length: 15
J: TRBJ2-3
V: TRBV6-5

DNA: TGTGCCAGCAGCGCGCGTGCGTATACGCAGTATTTT
CDR3: CASSARAYTQYF
D: -
size: -
length: 12
J: TRBJ2-3
V: TRBV6-2/TRBV6-3

DNA: TGCAGCGTTGGGGGTACTAGCACAGATACGCAGTATTTT
CDR3: CSVGGTSTDTQYF
D: -
size: -
length: 13
J: TRBJ2-3
V: TRBV29-1

DNA: TGTGCCAGCAGTGAGGGTGGTCAGCCCGCCTTGGAGTCCACCTTC
CDR3: CASSEGGQPALESTF
D: -
size: -
length: 15
J: TRBJ1-2
V: TRBV2

DNA: TGTGCCAGCAGTACCGGGGGTGCCACAGATACGCAGTATTTT
CDR3: CASSTGGATDTQYF
D: -
size: few
length: 14
J: TRBJ2-3
V: TRBV6-4

DNA: TGTGCCAGTAGTGTCCGGGACAGGGGTCAGCCCCAGCATTTT
CDR3: CASSVRDRGQPQHF
D: TRBD1
size: -
length: 14
J: TRBJ1-5
V: TRBV19

DNA: TGTGCCAGCAGCCCGACAATAGCGGGGGGGCGGTACGAGCAGTACTTC
CDR3: CASSPTIAGGRYEQYF
D: TRBD2
size: -
length: 16
J: TRBJ2-7
V: TRBV7-2

DNA: TGTGCCAGCAGCCAAGACCCACTAGCGGGGGGCCCAATCTCCTACAATGAGCAGTTCTTC
CDR3: CASSQDPLAGGPISYNEQFF
D: TRBD2
size: -
length: 20
J: TRBJ2-1
V: TRBV4-2

DNA: TGTGCCAGCAGCTTTCCGGGACGCTCCGTTTCTGGGGCCAACGTCCTGACTTTC
CDR3: CASSFPGRSVSGANVLTF
D: -
size: once
length: 18
J: TRBJ2-6
V: TRBV7-9

DNA: TGTGCCAGCAGCGTGGAAATGAACACTGAAGCTTTCTTT
CDR3: CASSVEMNTEAFF
D: -
size: -
length: 13
J: TRBJ1-1
V: TRBV9

DNA: TGTGCCAGCTCACCACGGTCCGGCGGGGGTCGGGACAATGAGCAGTTCTTC
CDR3: CASSPRSGGGRDNEQFF
D: TRBD2
size: -
length: 17
J: TRBJ2-1
V: TRBV18

DNA: TGTGCCTGGAGTGATTGGGACAGGCCTAACACTGAAGCTTTCTTT
CDR3: CAWSDWDRPNTEAFF
D: TRBD1
size: few
length: 15
J: TRBJ1-1
V: TRBV30

DNA: TGTGCCAGCAGCTTATACCCTAGCGGGGGGGCCCCCGGGCAGTACTTC
CDR3: CASSLYPSGGAPGQYF
D: TRBD2
size: -
length: 16
J: TRBJ2-7
V: TRBV7-2

DNA: TGTGCCAGCAGCTCGGACCTACCTAGGACCGGGGAGCTGTTTTTT
CDR3: CASSSDLPRTGELFF
D: -
size: -
length: 15
J: TRBJ2-2
V: TRBV7-9

DNA: TGTGCCAGTAGTGGTCAGGACAGCCGGCATTTT
CDR3: CASSGQDSRHF
D: -
size: few
length: 11
J: TRBJ1-5
V: TRBV19

DNA: TGTGCCAGCACCCCAAACTGGCAGGGAGTCGTCATGAACACTGAAGCTTTCTTT
CDR3: CASTPNWQGVVMNTEAFF
D: -
size: -
length: 18
J: TRBJ1-1
V: TRBV18

DNA: TGTGCCAGCAGTGATAGGGAGGGCAAACCTAACTATGGCTACACCTTC
CDR3: CASSDREGKPNYGYTF
D: -
size: -
length: 16
J: TRBJ1-2
V: TRBV25-1